This T cell receptor beta chain was identified in a study of T cell repertoires in cytomegalovirus infection. In the study overall: Recently identified HLA-C-restricted CMV epitopes and well-studied HLA-B-restricted CMV epitopes were used by the study.

This CDR3 is built from 15 residues. J lost 5 bases, V lost 0 bases, and 2 bases had no gene match. Germline V gives CDR1 LNHNV, CDR2 YYDKDF (reference sequence). TCRdb reprocessed the reads with MiXCR, giving one entry per CDR3 protein. Among hundreds of thousands of distinct CDR3 sequences, around a third were seen once, and the ten largest hold roughly 20%. As concerns this clonotype: Its antigen is currently unknown.

General study results and limits: CMV-specific TCR beta clonotypes restricted by HLA-C were the ones dominating the ex vivo response. Carriage of CMV together with the relevant HLA was identifiable through cumulative public TCR beta family frequency.

The starting material was cultured PBMCs, obtained from culture after CMV antigen stimulation. The chain joins TRBV15 to TRBJ2-2, with 8 bases fitting TRBD1. This sequence originates from a human donor in good health (CMV status not recorded). Some clones in this sample may be carry-over from other donors' samples. CDR3 amino acids: CATSRDRTGTGELFF. CDR3 in DNA: TGTGCCACCAGCAGAGACCGGACAGGGACCGGGGAGCTGTTTTTT.